This T cell receptor (beta chain) originates from a study of blood T cell repertoires in COVID-19. Whole-study context: Some COVID-19 samples were acute and others convalescent; all came from the United States, Italy and Spain.

Produced via immunoSEQ multiplex PCR; TCRdb's table is partial and in-frame only. The sample has roughly 150,000 clones, approximately 80% seen once; the top ten hold 6%. Germline CDR1 SGHRS, CDR2 YFSETQ. The CDR3 is 17 residues long. Trimming stripped 3 bases from V and 6 bases from J, with 24 bases between. Participants came from 20 to 25 US areas, aged about 18 to 89 years. Each participant's cohort was designated according to participant-reported clinical history. Material: PBMCs or T cells enriched from blood (not recorded which). The chain recombines TRBV5-1 with TRBJ1-2; TRBD1 is a possible D gene (5 bases). This TCR was sampled from a man aged 35 to 55 who had recovered from COVID-19. The DNA of the CDR3 is TGCGCCAGCAGCTATTTACAAACGGGGCAGGGCGGGAATGGCTACACCTTC. This sequence encodes CASSYLQTGQGGNGYTF.